These 30 T cell receptor beta chains share one sample of origin, sequenced in a study of T cells expressing NK-cell markers. Using the 5' RACE reads, TCRdb records one entry per CDR3 protein without DNA. Recorded for this sample: under 200,000 distinct CDR3 sequences. The sequencing sample was made of blood T cells: a sorted CD56 or NKG2C T cell subset, CD4+ or CD8+ T cells, or bulk PBMC T cells (not recorded which). The receptor set was obtained from a woman between 18 and 70 years old in good health.

The chain joins TRBV4-1 to TRBJ2-5; TCRdb outputs TRBD1, but without DNA this stays unchecked. Per germline, CDR1 MGHRA and CDR2 YSYEKL. The CDR3 contains 15 residues. CDR3 protein: CASSPVLQGQETQYF.

The chain couples TRBV7-2 to TRBJ2-1; the TRBD1 assignment by TCRdb is unverifiable without DNA. Germline lookup yields CDR1 SGHTA and CDR2 FQGNSA. The CDR3 is made up of 15 amino acids. CDR3 residues: CASSSDGTNYNEQFF.

This chain joins TRBV30 and TRBJ2-3; TCRdb indicates TRBD2, and absent DNA this call remains unverified. The CDR3 loop spans 13 amino acids. Germline-derived CDR1 and CDR2 are GTSNPN and SVGIG (reference sequence). The CDR3 loop is CAWSVGGADTQYF.

The V and J genes are TRBV3-1 and TRBJ1-5; the D call from TCRdb, TRBD1, cannot be confirmed without DNA. CDR3 length: 14 residues. Germline V gives CDR1 LGHDT, CDR2 YNNKEL (reference sequence). The CDR3 sequence: CASSQVRGTQPQHF.

The CDR3 sequence: CASSAWTTGGYNEQFF. J is TRBJ2-1 and V is TRBV6-2 or TRBV6-3; lacking DNA, the TRBD1 call made by TCRdb goes unchecked. The germline CDR1 and CDR2 sequences are MNHEY and SVGEGT. CDR3 length: 16 amino acids.

The chain recombines TRBV20-1 with TRBJ1-6; TCRdb selects TRBD1, and the lack of DNA leaves this call unchecked. This CDR3 contains 16 residues. Germline lookup yields CDR1 DFQATT and CDR2 SNEGSKA (reference sequence). CDR3 sequence: CSARASRTGLDSPLHF.

CDR3 sequence: CASSQGRSWNQPQHF. The genes are TRBV4-2 and TRBJ1-5. This CDR3 has 15 amino acids. CDR1 is LGHNA and CDR2 is YNFKEQ in the germline V gene.

The rearrangement links TRBV6-1 to TRBJ1-4. Germline CDR1 and CDR2: MNHNS and SASEGT. There are 13 residues in the CDR3. The CDR3 sequence: CASRENAGVGLFF.

The CDR3 spells CASIPSGRAYEQYF. This chain links TRBV28 with TRBJ2-7; the TRBD2 assignment by TCRdb is unverifiable without DNA. CDR3 length: 14 amino acids. In germline, CDR1 is MDHEN, CDR2 SYDVKM.

The gene calls are TRBV3-1 and TRBJ2-1; TCRdb designates TRBD1, a call that cannot be tested without DNA. Germline V gene sequence: CDR1 LGHDT, CDR2 YNNKEL (reference sequence). The CDR3 spans 16 residues. The CDR3 loop is CASSGGWKSSYNEQFF.

CDR3 residues: CASSHPGLAGGETQYF. The V gene is TRBV14, the J gene TRBJ2-5; no DNA is available, so the TRBD2 call from TCRdb remains unchecked. In germline, CDR1 is SGHDN, CDR2 FVKESK. This CDR3 is built from 16 residues. The full variable domain, rest sourced from reference TRBV14 and TRBJ2-5, is EAGVTQFPSHSVIEKGQTVTLRCDPISGHDNLYWYRRVMGKEIKFLLHFVKESKQDESGMPNNRFLAERTGGTYSTLKVQPAELEDSGVYFCASSHPGLAGGETQYFGPGTRLLVL.

This sequence joins TRBV7-2 and TRBJ2-2; TCRdb indicates TRBD2, and absent DNA this call remains unverified. Germline V CDR1 and CDR2: SGHTA, FQGNSA. The CDR3 covers 17 residues. CDR3 sequence: CASSSRWSGRNTGELFF.

This chain uses TRBV12-5 with TRBJ2-2. In germline, CDR1 is LGHNT, CDR2 FRNRAP. The CDR3 is made up of 15 amino acids. This CDR3 is CASGLVLGGTGELFF.

V gene TRBV6-6 combines with J gene TRBJ2-7; TCRdb outputs TRBD1, but without DNA this stays unchecked. The CDR3 sequence is 12 residues long. Germline loops: CDR1 MNHNY, CDR2 SVGAGI (reference sequence). This CDR3 is CASGTEDYEQYF.

The gene calls are TRBV12-3 or TRBV12-4 and TRBJ1-6; lacking DNA, the TRBD1 call made by TCRdb goes unchecked. CDR3 length equals 14 residues. The CDR3 region is CASSLPTGNSPLHF.

CDR3 region: CSARTRAAEPQHF. J is TRBJ1-5 and V is TRBV20-1; TCRdb returns TRBD1, unconfirmable since there is no DNA. Germline CDR1 reads DFQATT; CDR2 reads SNEGSKA (reference sequence). This CDR3 is 13 amino acids long.

The chain employs TRBV4-1 and TRBJ1-3. Germline V gene lookup returns CDR1 MGHRA and CDR2 YSYEKL. This CDR3 has 16 amino acids. CDR3 region: CASSQPGTLSGNTIYF.

The chain combines TRBV25-1 with TRBJ2-6. Germline V gene data show CDR1 as MGHDK and CDR2 as SYGVNS. The CDR3 extends over 15 amino acids. The CDR3 region is CASSVSFSGANVLTF.

V and J are TRBV27 and TRBJ2-3; lacking DNA, the TRBD2 call made by TCRdb goes unchecked. Germline V gene lookup returns CDR1 MNHEY and CDR2 SMNVEV (reference sequence). The CDR3 spans 17 residues. Here the CDR3 reads CASSLSPRSTSTDTQYF.

The V and J genes are TRBV4-1 and TRBJ2-7; the TRBD2 assignment by TCRdb is unverifiable without DNA. The CDR3 totals 17 residues. The V gene's germline CDR1 is MGHRA and CDR2 YSYEKL. This CDR3 reads CASSQGAAGGHRNEQYF.

The chain is built from TRBV27 and TRBJ1-6; TCRdb selects TRBD1, and the lack of DNA leaves this call unchecked. The CDR3 has 15 amino acids. Germline CDR1 MNHEY, CDR2 SMNVEV (reference sequence). CDR3: CASSVGQGGNSPLHF.

The rearrangement links TRBV14 to TRBJ1-2; TCRdb calls TRBD1, which cannot be checked without DNA. CDR3 length equals 17 residues. Looked up from germline, CDR1 is SGHDN and CDR2 is FVKESK. CDR3 protein: CASSQDPQRRGSDGYTF.

The chain combines TRBV7-2 with TRBJ2-5; TCRdb outputs TRBD2, but without DNA this stays unchecked. Per the germline V gene, CDR1 is SGHTA and CDR2 is FQGNSA. The CDR3 runs to 15 residues. Here the CDR3 reads CASSLLRGVQETQYF.

This chain links TRBV5-6 with TRBJ1-1; the TCRdb D gene call, TRBD1, has no DNA to confirm it. The CDR3 length is 13 residues. The V gene's germline CDR1 is SGHDT and CDR2 YYEEEE. This CDR3 reads CASSLAHRGISFF.

V is TRBV7-3 and J is TRBJ2-3; TCRdb picks TRBD2, but there is no DNA to check that call. There are 18 residues in the CDR3. In germline, CDR1 is SGHTA, CDR2 FQGTGA. The CDR3 is CASSSPLEREGPTDTQYF.

The rearrangement joins TRBV5-1 to TRBJ1-1; TCRdb reports TRBD1, a call that lacks DNA to check it against. The V gene's germline CDR1 is SGHRS and CDR2 YFSETQ. This CDR3 comprises 18 residues. The CDR3 region is CASSLGGNRHIMNTEAFF.

This chain connects TRBV5-1 to TRBJ2-3; with no DNA, the TCRdb D assignment of TRBD1 cannot be verified. Per the germline V gene, CDR1 is SGHRS and CDR2 is YFSETQ. The CDR3 consists of 17 residues. The CDR3 sequence is CASSPRGQGTYTDTQYF. The complete variable domain, with remaining parts taken from reference TRBV5-1 and TRBJ2-3, reads KAGVTQTPRYLIKTRGQQVTLSCSPISGHRSVSWYQQTPGQGLQFLFEYFSETQRNKGNFPGRFSGRQFSNSRSEMNVSTLELGDSALYLCASSPRGQGTYTDTQYFGPGTRLTVL.

The gene calls are TRBV5-1 and TRBJ2-2; TCRdb proposes TRBD1, but this gene call is untestable without DNA. The CDR3 covers 15 residues. Germline loops: CDR1 SGHRS, CDR2 YFSETQ. CDR3 in amino acids: CASRRTGSQTGELFF.

The chain carries TRBV5-6 and TRBJ2-3; TCRdb reports TRBD2, a call that lacks DNA to check it against. Germline V gene sequence: CDR1 SGHDT, CDR2 YYEEEE. The CDR3 totals 17 residues. The CDR3 loop reads CASSSIGGTTLTDTQYF.

The chain carries TRBV7-2 and TRBJ2-3; TCRdb returns TRBD2, unconfirmable since there is no DNA. The CDR3 runs to 17 residues. The germline V gene encodes CDR1 SGHTA and CDR2 FQGNSA. CDR3 region: CASSSRLAGVGIDTQYF.